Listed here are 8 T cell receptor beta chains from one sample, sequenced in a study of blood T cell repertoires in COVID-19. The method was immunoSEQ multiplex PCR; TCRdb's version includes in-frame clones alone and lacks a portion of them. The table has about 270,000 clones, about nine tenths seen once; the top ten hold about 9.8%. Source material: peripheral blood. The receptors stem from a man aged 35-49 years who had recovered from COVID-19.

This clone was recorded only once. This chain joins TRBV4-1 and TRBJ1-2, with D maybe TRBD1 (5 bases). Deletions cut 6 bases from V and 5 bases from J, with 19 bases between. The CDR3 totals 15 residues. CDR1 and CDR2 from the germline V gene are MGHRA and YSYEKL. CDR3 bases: TGCGCCAGCAGTCGGGATTTGGAGGGGTTTTATGGCTACACCTTC. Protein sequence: CASSRDLEGFYGYTF.

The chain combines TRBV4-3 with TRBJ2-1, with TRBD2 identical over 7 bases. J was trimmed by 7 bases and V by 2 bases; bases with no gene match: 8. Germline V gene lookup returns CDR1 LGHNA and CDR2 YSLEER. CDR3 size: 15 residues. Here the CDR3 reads CASSQFGLGGNEQFF. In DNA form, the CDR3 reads TGCGCCAGCAGCCAATTCGGACTAGGCGGGAATGAGCAGTTCTTC.

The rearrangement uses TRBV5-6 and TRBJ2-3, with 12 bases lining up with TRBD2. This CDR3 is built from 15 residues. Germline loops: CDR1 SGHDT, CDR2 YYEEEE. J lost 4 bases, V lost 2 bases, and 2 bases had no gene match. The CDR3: CASSFGTSGSDTQYF. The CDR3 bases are TGTGCCAGCAGCTTTGGGACTAGCGGGTCAGATACGCAGTATTTT.

This CDR3 reads CASSAYRGYNSPLHF. The CDR3 DNA follows: TGTGCCAGCAGCGCCTACAGGGGCTATAATTCACCCCTCCACTTT. The chain couples TRBV9 to TRBJ1-6, with 7 positions matching TRBD1. This CDR3 is 15 amino acids long. V gave up 3 bases and J gave up 3 bases; unmatched junction bases: 3. The V gene's germline CDR1 is SGDLS and CDR2 YYNGEE.

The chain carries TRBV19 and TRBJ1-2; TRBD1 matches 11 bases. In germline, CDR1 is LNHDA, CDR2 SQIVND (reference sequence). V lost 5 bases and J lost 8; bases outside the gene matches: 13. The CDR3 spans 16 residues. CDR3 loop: CASSPTGTGGMGGYTF. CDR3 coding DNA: TGTGCCAGTAGTCCGACCGGGACAGGGGGAATGGGCGGCTACACCTTC. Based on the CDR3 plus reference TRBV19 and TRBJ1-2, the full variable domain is DGGITQSPKYLFRKEGQNVTLSCEQNLNHDAMYWYRQDPGQGLRLIYYSQIVNDFQKGDIAEGYSVSREKKESFPLTVTSAQKNPTAFYLCASSPTGTGGMGGYTFGSGTRLTVV.

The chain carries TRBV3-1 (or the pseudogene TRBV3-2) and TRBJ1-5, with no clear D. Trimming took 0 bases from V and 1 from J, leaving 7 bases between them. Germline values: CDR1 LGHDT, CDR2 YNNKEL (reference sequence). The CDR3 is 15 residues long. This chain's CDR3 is CASSQDAESNQPQHF. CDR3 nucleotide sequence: TGTGCCAGCAGCCAAGATGCAGAAAGCAATCAGCCCCAGCATTTT.

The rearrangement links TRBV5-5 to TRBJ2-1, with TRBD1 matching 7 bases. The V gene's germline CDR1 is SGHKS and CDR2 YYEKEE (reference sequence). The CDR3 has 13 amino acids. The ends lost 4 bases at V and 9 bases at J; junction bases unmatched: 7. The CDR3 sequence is CASSGSQGVEQFF. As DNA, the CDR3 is TGTGCCAGCAGCGGAAGTCAGGGGGTTGAGCAGTTCTTC.

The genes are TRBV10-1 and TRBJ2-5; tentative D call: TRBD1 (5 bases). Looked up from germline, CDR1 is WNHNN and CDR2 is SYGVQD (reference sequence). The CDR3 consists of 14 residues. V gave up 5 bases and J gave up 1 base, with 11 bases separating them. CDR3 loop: CASSTTGSQETQYF. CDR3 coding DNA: TGCGCCAGCAGTACTACAGGATCCCAAGAGACCCAGTACTTC.